This TCR beta chain was sequenced for a study of T cell responses to AZD1222 COVID-19 vaccine listed by TCRdb under 2021. Some background on the complete study: AZD1222 recipients with second doses at about 4 weeks or about 12 weeks were pooled, because spike-specific TCR depth and breadth did not differ between schedules. Trial participants were enrolled by age into subgroups of 18-55, 56-69 and 70-plus years, and around 150, 28 and 57 TCR-sequenced participants, respectively, were included in these subgroups. TCR sequencing covered 233 trial participants: about 210 given two doses of AZD1222 and about 26 given two doses of MenACWY control vaccine. What the research found in general, with its limitations: The vaccine-associated CD4 TCRs covered the entire spike protein, and the dominant responses fell in regions 160-218 and 743-854. Only 5 to 7 AZD1222 recipients were SARS-CoV-2 seropositive at baseline, limiting conclusions about previously exposed vaccinees. After two AZD1222 doses, spike-specific TCR breadth and depth were significantly higher than at day 0 and than in MenACWY recipients. In the small 56-69-year group, the increase in depth fell short of significance, most likely because of low power. Participants were mostly white British, with more females than males. The authors suggested clonal diversity may have been underestimated. Nearly half of unique spike-specific TCRs reportedly recognized epitopes outside regions mutated in the B.1.351 and B.1.1.7 variants. Because no day 14 peak-response samples were available, the repertoires could be characterized only after the peak T cell response.

Concerning this clone itself: Its binding antigen is unknown. Base-call qualities are not available, and no considerably larger clone is one nucleotide away.

The time point tag for this specimen amounts to: baseline before first vaccination. Vaccinee samples came from UK trials COV001 and COV002, including a single-blind randomized controlled phase 2/3 trial of AZD1222 (ChAdOx1 nCoV-19) in healthy adults. For TCRbeta chain sequencing, PBMC samples from trial participants were taken at day 0 and at day 28 after the second dose. The junction carries 8 bases between V and J, which are trimmed by 8 bases and 4 bases respectively. CDR1 is given as SEHNR and CDR2 as FQNEAQ, both from the germline V gene (reference sequence). From the cysteine through the phenylalanine, the CDR3 covers 11 amino acids. The sequence is cut down to CDR3 DNA, 33 bases in frame from base 1. The CDR3 regions of human TCRbeta chains were analyzed by immunosequencing. The study's own analysis went as follows. TCRs in the repertoires were compared against a reference library of SARS-CoV-2-specific TCRs that had been generated with the MIRA antigen-specificity platform. Breadth was defined as the fraction of unique TCRs that were SARS-CoV-2-associated, and depth was defined as the fraction of total T cells that were SARS-CoV-2-associated. Using the MIRA data, each spike-specific TCR was assigned both to the spike region to which the TCR was reactive and to a CD4 or CD8 class. Log10-transformed breadth and depth values were compared by one-way ANOVA with Sidak's multiple comparisons tests. The clones in this table, taken by TCRdb from immuneACCESS, are in-frame only. Not every clone is retained; where verified, under half of the shortfall comes from an unresolved V gene, and the cause of the rest is unknown. The V and J calls and clone size are taken from that table; D and trimming were inferred from the DNA. The sample table shows over 100,000 clones, and approximately 90% are seen once. 6% to 7.5% of the sample rests with the top ten.

This chain joins TRBV7-9 to TRBJ1-1, with no confidently assigned D gene. This TCR was recovered from an adult in good health. This sample comprised peripheral blood, obtained on day 0 of AZD1222 vaccination. Here the CDR3 is given as CASQPSTEAFF. The nucleotide sequence reads TGTGCCAGCCAGCCTTCCACTGAAGCTTTCTTT.